Listed here is a single T cell receptor beta chain. Followed longitudinally, the Seattle patients had been enrolled during active infection. From germline, CDR1 is MNHEY and CDR2 SVGAGI. The CDR3 covers 15 residues. The V gene end was trimmed by 0 bases and the J gene end by 5 bases; junction bases not matched to a gene: 4. The assay was immunoSEQ multiplex PCR, and TCRdb's table has in-frame clones only and misses some. The sample consists of under 300,000 clones, around 84% of them appearing once. The data were obtained in a study of blood T cell repertoires in COVID-19. Study-level information: COVID-19 samples, acute and convalescent, were from the United States, Italy and Spain. T cells, B-cell-depleted T cells, or PBMCs supplied cDNA or gDNA.

The chain links TRBV6-5 to TRBJ2-5, with TRBD2 identical over 9 bases. Material: peripheral blood. This clonotype was sampled from a human donor with COVID-19, enrolled during active disease. The donor label of this sample is uncertain. In DNA form, the CDR3 reads TGTGCCAGCAGTTACTCCTCCCTAGCGGGGGAGACCCAGTACTTC. Translating gives CASSYSSLAGETQYF.